This T cell receptor beta chain was sequenced in a study of human T cells and chemical hapten exposure. This clonotype came up a few times. Time point indicated: patch test 3, about 24 weeks after DPC sensitization. Treatment reported: therapeutic diphenylcyclopropenone sensitization with weekly scalp DPC. Original data processing: Individual samples carried between about 23,224 and 750,000 TCRs, with 80,000 to 100,000 as the median. Via MiXCR, TCRdb re-called the RACE reads, giving one row per CDR3 protein. TCRdb, not the original authors, processed these V and J calls. The sample shows about 200,000 distinct CDR3 sequences, around 25% of them seen only once. The specimen comprised whole blood, sampled in connection with sensitization to the hapten diphenylcyclopropenone (DPC). The TCR was taken from a woman in her thirties or forties with alopecia areata. Some clones in this sample may be carry-over from other donors' samples.

For the CDR3, the DNA is TGTGCCAGCAGTGAACACAGGGGGCGCAAAGAGACCCAGTACTTC. It codes for CASSEHRGRKETQYF. The chain has TRBV25-1 and TRBJ2-5, with 9 bases identical to TRBD1. V was pared by 2 bases and J by 3 bases, with 4 bases of the junction left unmatched. Germline assignment: CDR1 MGHDK and CDR2 SYGVNS. This CDR3 has 15 residues.